Listed below are T cell receptor beta chains from one sample, sequenced in a study of T cell responses to AZD1222 COVID-19 vaccine. Here immunoSEQ multiplex PCR was the method, and the copy in TCRdb shows in-frame clones only, minus some. The sample has approximately 220,000 clones; 85% to 95% are singletons. The starting material was peripheral blood, obtained on day 0 of MenACWY control vaccination. The receptors shown here come from an adult in good health. The CDR3 runs from the conserved cysteine through the conserved F or W. Each record gives: V gene, clone size, J gene, D gene, CDR3 DNA, CDR3 protein. D genes are given only for firm matches. Size tells how often a clone was seen (once, few, many) or the class of an expanded clone, and some rows leave it out.

>TRBV18|NA|TRBJ2-7|NA
TGTGCCAGCTCAGGTGACGGATTTTACGAGCAGTACTTC
CASSGDGFYEQYF
>TRBV19|NA|TRBJ2-1|TRBD2
TGTGCCAGTAGTATAGGGACGGGGAGCGGGGGCTACAATGAGCAGTTCTTC
CASSIGTGSGGYNEQFF
>TRBV7-9|NA|TRBJ2-5|NA
TGTGCCAGCGGAAGAACAGGGATGGGGGTCGGGGAGACCCAGTACTTC
CASGRTGMGVGETQYF
>TRBV19|NA|TRBJ2-4|TRBD1
TGTGCCAGTAGTAAACCCCCGGGACAGACCAAAAACATTCAGTACTTC
CASSKPPGQTKNIQYF
>TRBV7-9|NA|TRBJ1-4|TRBD1
TGTGCCAGCAGAGCCGGGACAGGGTATGAAAAACTGTTTTTT
CASRAGTGYEKLFF
>TRBV6-5|NA|TRBJ1-4|NA
TGTGCCAGCAGTTACTCTGGGGGTAGGGGTAATGAAAAACTGTTTTTT
CASSYSGGRGNEKLFF
>TRBV7-7|NA|TRBJ2-1|TRBD2
TGTGCTAGCAGCTCACTAGCGGGGGCCTACAATGAGCAGTTCTTC
CASSSLAGAYNEQFF
>TRBV19|NA|TRBJ2-1|NA
TGTGCCAGTAGCCCGGGCAGAATTAATGAGCAGTTCTTC
CASSPGRINEQFF
>TRBV5-5|NA|TRBJ1-1|NA
TGTGCCAGCAGCAACTGGGCTCACGGCACTGAAGCTTTCTTT
CASSNWAHGTEAFF
>TRBV15|NA|TRBJ1-5|NA
TGTGCCACCAGCAGAGATTTTAATGAGCCCCAGCATTTT
CATSRDFNEPQHF
>TRBV14|NA|TRBJ1-4|NA
TGTGCCAGCAGCCGATCCCAATTTCCTAATGAAAAACTGTTTTTT
CASSRSQFPNEKLFF
>TRBV11-2|NA|TRBJ2-3|NA
TGTGCCAGCAGCCAGGGGGGTGGACGCACAGATACGCAGTATTTT
CASSQGGGRTDTQYF
>TRBV3-1/TRBV3-2|NA|TRBJ2-7|TRBD1
TGTGCCAGCAGCCGGGGGGACAGGGCCAACGAGCAGTACTTC
CASSRGDRANEQYF
>TRBV4-2|NA|TRBJ2-7|TRBD2
TGTGCCAGCAGCCGGGGGTCTGGGCGGGGGAGCTACGAGCAGTACTTC
CASSRGSGRGSYEQYF
>TRBV5-8|NA|TRBJ1-3|NA
TGTGCCAGCACCGCCGGCAGTCCTTTCTCTGGAAACACCATATATTTT
CASTAGSPFSGNTIYF
>TRBV6-5|NA|TRBJ2-3|NA
TGTGCCAGCAACGGGGACTCCGTATTCACAGATACGCAGTATTTT
CASNGDSVFTDTQYF
>TRBV6-5|NA|TRBJ1-2|NA
TGTGCCAGCAGTTACTCTCACAGGAGAGCGTGGGGCTACACCTTC
CASSYSHRRAWGYTF
>TRBV28|NA|TRBJ2-2|NA
TGTGCCAGCAGTTTGCCCGGGGCGATCACCGGGGAGCTGTTTTTT
CASSLPGAITGELFF
>TRBV12-3/TRBV12-4|NA|TRBJ1-2|TRBD1
TGTGCCAGCAGTGACAGGGTGAGCGGCTACACCTTC
CASSDRVSGYTF
>TRBV7-2|NA|TRBJ2-1|TRBD2
TGTGCCAGCAGTCCGAGCGGGGGGATCCATGAGCAGTTCTTC
CASSPSGGIHEQFF
>TRBV5-5|once|TRBJ2-3|TRBD2
TGTGCCAGCAGCTTCGGCGGGGGTAAAGATACGCAGTATTTT
CASSFGGGKDTQYF